The rows below give T cell receptor beta chains drawn from one sample of a study of CD8+ T cells in alopecia areata. Libraries were prepared by immunoSEQ multiplex PCR; TCRdb keeps only in-frame clonotypes and omits some of them. In the table there are fewer than 80,000 clones, approximately 60% of which are singletons. The specimen was CD8+ T cells sorted from blood, collected at week 0. All receptors come from a human donor with alopecia areata. Both conserved end residues are part of each CDR3. The D gene is left open where the match is weak. The size of a clone is reported for some rows only, either as once, few or many, or as a class for expanded clones.

cdr3_aa	cdr3_nt	j_call	clone_size	v_call	d_call
CSVEAGTAYNEQFF	TGCAGCGTTGAAGCCGGGACAGCCTACAATGAGCAGTTCTTC	TRBJ2-1	.	TRBV29-1	TRBD1
CASSHSGPSTDTQYF	TGTGCCAGCAGCCACAGCGGGCCCAGCACAGATACGCAGTATTTT	TRBJ2-3	.	TRBV13	.
CATSRGDDYYTF	TGTGCCACCTCCCGGGGTGATGATTACTACACCTTC	TRBJ1-2	.	TRBV15	.
CAWSTGAGGQPQHF	TGTGCCTGGAGCACAGGGGCGGGAGGACAGCCCCAGCATTTT	TRBJ1-5	.	TRBV30	TRBD1
CSVRVAGAYEQYF	TGCAGCGTCCGCGTAGCGGGGGCCTACGAGCAGTACTTC	TRBJ2-7	few	TRBV29-1	TRBD2
CAWSDPAGTGMSEQYF	TGTGCCTGGAGTGACCCCGCCGGGACAGGCATGAGTGAGCAGTACTTC	TRBJ2-7	.	TRBV30	TRBD1
CASSAGRGNTEAFF	TGTGCCAGCAGCGCCGGGAGAGGGAACACTGAAGCTTTCTTT	TRBJ1-1	.	TRBV13	.
CSAPYTGELFF	TGCAGTGCGCCATACACCGGGGAGCTGTTTTTT	TRBJ2-2	.	TRBV20-1	.
CASSTGTFTGELFF	TGTGCCAGTAGCACCGGGACATTTACCGGGGAGCTGTTTTTT	TRBJ2-2	.	TRBV19	.
CASSLGGQAEAFF	TGTGCCAGCAGCTTGGGGGGACAGGCTGAAGCTTTCTTT	TRBJ1-1	.	TRBV11-2	TRBD1
CASSRGTGLNRSSYEQYF	TGCGCCAGCAGCCGCGGGACAGGCCTCAACCGCTCCTCCTACGAGCAGTACTTC	TRBJ2-7	.	TRBV5-1	TRBD1
CASSRTSDEQFF	TGTGCCAGTAGCCGGACTAGCGATGAGCAGTTCTTC	TRBJ2-1	few	TRBV19	TRBD2
CASSFTQGGNYEQYF	TGTGCCAGCAGCTTCACTCAGGGAGGGAATTACGAGCAGTACTTC	TRBJ2-7	.	TRBV7-8	TRBD2
CASSSQETQYF	TGTGCCAGCAGCTCCCAAGAGACCCAGTACTTC	TRBJ2-5	.	TRBV11-1	.
CSARDAYEQYF	TGCAGTGCTAGAGATGCCTACGAGCAGTACTTC	TRBJ2-7	.	TRBV20-1	.
CASSQAGTGSSYEQYF	TGTGCCAGCAGCCAAGCGGGGACTGGGTCATCCTACGAGCAGTACTTC	TRBJ2-7	few	TRBV7-9	TRBD2
CSAGRTGQYF	TGCAGTGCTGGGAGGACGGGCCAGTACTTC	TRBJ2-4	few	TRBV20-1	.
CASSPTRNEQFF	TGTGCCAGCAGTCCGACACGGAATGAGCAGTTCTTC	TRBJ2-1	.	TRBV27	.
CAWNPSGYEQYF	TGTGCCTGGAATCCCTCAGGGTATGAGCAGTACTTC	TRBJ2-7	.	TRBV30	.
CAWSGQMNTEAFF	TGTGCCTGGTCCGGGCAGATGAACACTGAAGCTTTCTTT	TRBJ1-1	few	TRBV30	.
CATTINSFSGNTIYF	TGTGCCACCACAATAAACAGCTTCTCTGGAAACACCATATATTTT	TRBJ1-3	.	TRBV9	.
CSVELRGATEAFF	TGCAGCGTTGAGCTACGGGGGGCGACTGAAGCTTTCTTT	TRBJ1-1	.	TRBV29-1	.
CASSLDVRTSDFTGELFF	TGTGCCAGCAGCTTGGACGTTAGGACTAGCGATTTCACCGGGGAGCTGTTTTTT	TRBJ2-2	.	TRBV5-6	TRBD2
CASSSGMGTEAFF	TGTGCCAGCAGTTCCGGGATGGGCACTGAAGCTTTCTTT	TRBJ1-1	.	TRBV6-5	.
CASSYTGRTYEQYF	TGTGCCAGCAGTTATACCGGGAGGACGTACGAGCAGTACTTC	TRBJ2-7	.	TRBV27	TRBD2
CASRFEQYF	TGTGCCAGCAGGTTCGAGCAGTACTTC	TRBJ2-7	.	TRBV7-3	.
CASGLGNEQFF	TGTGCCAGTGGACTAGGTAATGAGCAGTTCTTC	TRBJ2-1	.	TRBV19	TRBD2
CASSQVQGGGYGYTF	TGCGCCAGCAGCCAAGTACAGGGCGGAGGCTATGGCTACACCTTC	TRBJ1-2	.	TRBV4-1	.
CASSSTLNTEAFF	TGTGCCAGCAGCTCGACATTGAACACTGAAGCTTTCTTT	TRBJ1-1	few	TRBV7-3	.
CASSPRGIAGVSYEQYF	TGTGCCAGCAGTCCCCGAGGGATAGCGGGAGTTTCCTACGAGCAGTACTTC	TRBJ2-7	once	TRBV27	TRBD2
CSVFIPGGAYGYTF	TGCAGCGTTTTTATCCCAGGGGGCGCCTATGGCTACACCTTC	TRBJ1-2	few	TRBV29-1	TRBD1
CSGRVGDYGYTF	TGCAGCGGGCGGGTTGGTGACTATGGCTACACCTTC	TRBJ1-2	.	TRBV29-1	.
CASSFRQGSYNEQFF	TGTGCCAGCAGCTTTCGGCAGGGGTCTTACAATGAGCAGTTCTTC	TRBJ2-1	.	TRBV7-9	.
CSAKLSSYNEQFF	TGCAGCGCCAAACTCAGCTCCTACAATGAGCAGTTCTTC	TRBJ2-1	few	TRBV29-1	.
CSTSSGTRAGDTQYF	TGCAGCACATCCAGCGGGACCCGAGCGGGGGATACGCAGTATTTT	TRBJ2-3	.	TRBV29-1	TRBD2
CASSHGPTGSEQYF	TGTGCCAGCAGCCACGGACCCACCGGGTCGGAGCAGTACTTC	TRBJ2-7	once	TRBV13	.
CASSFGSGGSTDTQYF	TGCGCCAGCAGCTTCGGGAGCGGGGGGAGCACAGATACGCAGTATTTT	TRBJ2-3	.	TRBV5-1	TRBD2
CASSRTGEVYCGYTF	TGTGCCAGCAGCCGGACAGGGGAGGTTTATTGTGGCTACACCTTC	TRBJ1-2	.	TRBV7-9	TRBD1
CASRLLGTLDSPLHF	TGTGCCAGCAGGTTACTCGGGACACTCGACTCACCCCTCCACTTT	TRBJ1-6	.	TRBV27	.
CASSLDANTEAFF	TGTGCCAGCAGCTTGGATGCCAACACTGAAGCTTTCTTT	TRBJ1-1	medium-sized	TRBV5-5	.
CASSLGGGGQETQYF	TGTGCCAGCAGCTTGGGCGGTGGGGGACAAGAGACCCAGTACTTC	TRBJ2-5	few	TRBV7-3	.
CASSPPGQRGPGNTIYF	TGTGCCAGCAGCCCGCCGGGACAGAGAGGCCCTGGAAACACCATATATTTT	TRBJ1-3	few	TRBV5-6	TRBD1
CASSFGSGELFF	TGTGCCAGCAGTTTTGGGTCCGGGGAGCTGTTTTTT	TRBJ2-2	.	TRBV27	.
CASSQDVANQPQHF	TGCGCCAGCAGCCAAGATGTTGCCAATCAGCCCCAGCATTTT	TRBJ1-5	.	TRBV4-3	.
CASSRMSSYNSPLHF	TGTGCCAGCAGTCGGATGAGCTCCTATAATTCACCCCTCCACTTT	TRBJ1-6	.	TRBV27	.
CASSQVTGANQPQHF	TGCGCCAGCAGCCAAGTTACCGGGGCTAATCAGCCCCAGCATTTT	TRBJ1-5	.	TRBV4-1	.
CASSTRGQVDEAFF	TGCGCCAGCAGTACTAGAGGACAGGTGGATGAAGCTTTCTTT	TRBJ1-1	once	TRBV5-1	TRBD1
CSVVYLSGGPNEQFF	TGCAGCGTTGTTTATCTGTCAGGGGGTCCCAATGAGCAGTTCTTC	TRBJ2-1	.	TRBV29-1	TRBD1